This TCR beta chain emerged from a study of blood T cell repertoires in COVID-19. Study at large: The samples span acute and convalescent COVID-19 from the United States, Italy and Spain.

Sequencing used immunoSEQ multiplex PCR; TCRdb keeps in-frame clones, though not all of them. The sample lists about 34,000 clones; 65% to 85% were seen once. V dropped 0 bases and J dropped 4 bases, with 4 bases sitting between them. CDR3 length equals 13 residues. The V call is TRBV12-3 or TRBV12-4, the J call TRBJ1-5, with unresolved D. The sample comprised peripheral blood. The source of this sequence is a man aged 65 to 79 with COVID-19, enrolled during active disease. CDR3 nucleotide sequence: TGTGCCAGCAGTTTAGCCCGTAATCAGCCCCAGCATTTT. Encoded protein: CASSLARNQPQHF.